Listed below are T cell receptor beta chains from one sample, sequenced in a study of blood T cell repertoires in COVID-19. The protocol was immunoSEQ multiplex PCR, while the TCRdb copy is restricted to in-frame clones and leaves out a portion. The table shows 350,000 to 400,000 clones, with roughly 87% occurring only once. Material: PBMCs or T cells enriched from blood (not recorded which). These receptors were taken from a woman in her twenties or thirties who had recovered from COVID-19. CDR3s include the opening cysteine and the closing phenylalanine or tryptophan. Each record gives: V gene, J gene, D gene, clone size, CDR3 DNA, CDR3 protein. D genes are given only for firm matches. Clone size is given for some rows only: seen once, a few or many times, or a class if the clone is expanded.

v_call: TRBV6-5; j_call: TRBJ2-2; d_call: NA; clone_size: NA; cdr3_nt: TGTGCCAGCAGTTATGACTATAGAAGGACCGGGGAGCTGTTTTTT; cdr3_aa: CASSYDYRRTGELFF
v_call: TRBV6-5; j_call: TRBJ2-7; d_call: TRBD1; clone_size: NA; cdr3_nt: TGTGCCAGCACCTTATCGGGGACAGCCTACGAGCAGTACTTC; cdr3_aa: CASTLSGTAYEQYF
v_call: TRBV30; j_call: TRBJ2-1; d_call: TRBD2; clone_size: NA; cdr3_nt: TGTGCCTGTGGACTAGCGGGTGAGCAGTTCTTC; cdr3_aa: CACGLAGEQFF
v_call: TRBV5-1; j_call: TRBJ2-5; d_call: TRBD2; clone_size: few; cdr3_nt: TGCGCCAGCGGGAAACTAGCGGGAGCATTTGAGACCCAGTACTTC; cdr3_aa: CASGKLAGAFETQYF
v_call: TRBV7-9; j_call: TRBJ1-2; d_call: NA; clone_size: NA; cdr3_nt: TGTGCCAGCAGCTTAGGGTCCGCGGCGAGCTATGGCTACACCTTC; cdr3_aa: CASSLGSAASYGYTF
v_call: TRBV14; j_call: TRBJ2-7; d_call: NA; clone_size: NA; cdr3_nt: TGTGCCAGCAGCCAAGGATGGGGCGGCTCCTACGAGCAGTACTTC; cdr3_aa: CASSQGWGGSYEQYF
v_call: TRBV9; j_call: TRBJ2-1; d_call: NA; clone_size: NA; cdr3_nt: TGTGCCAGCAGCGCCTCCGGAGGTAATTACAATGAGCAGTTCTTC; cdr3_aa: CASSASGGNYNEQFF
v_call: TRBV30; j_call: TRBJ1-1; d_call: TRBD1; clone_size: NA; cdr3_nt: TGTGCCTGGAGCCTGACAGGGGGTCGCACTGAAGCTTTCTTT; cdr3_aa: CAWSLTGGRTEAFF
v_call: TRBV27; j_call: TRBJ1-1; d_call: TRBD1; clone_size: NA; cdr3_nt: TGTGCCAGCAGTATCCGGACAGGGTCTTTGGGGACTGAAGCTTTCTTT; cdr3_aa: CASSIRTGSLGTEAFF
v_call: TRBV19; j_call: TRBJ2-3; d_call: TRBD1; clone_size: NA; cdr3_nt: TGTGCCAGTAGTACCCGCTACTTCGGACAGGGCACAGATACGCAGTATTTT; cdr3_aa: CASSTRYFGQGTDTQYF
v_call: TRBV5-1; j_call: TRBJ2-1; d_call: NA; clone_size: NA; cdr3_nt: TGCGCCAGCAGCTTGGAATCCCGAGGTGGTGAGCAGTTCTTC; cdr3_aa: CASSLESRGGEQFF
v_call: TRBV6-5; j_call: TRBJ1-5; d_call: NA; clone_size: NA; cdr3_nt: TGTGCCAGCAGTTCGGAACAGGCCCGCAATCAGCCCCAGCATTTT; cdr3_aa: CASSSEQARNQPQHF
v_call: TRBV7-9; j_call: TRBJ2-7; d_call: NA; clone_size: NA; cdr3_nt: TGTGCCAGTGCAGGGACACCCTACGAGCAGTACTTC; cdr3_aa: CASAGTPYEQYF
v_call: TRBV5-1; j_call: TRBJ1-3; d_call: TRBD1; clone_size: NA; cdr3_nt: TGCGCCAGCAGCACAGGACAGGGCAGAAACACCATATATTTT; cdr3_aa: CASSTGQGRNTIYF
v_call: TRBV12-3/TRBV12-4; j_call: TRBJ1-1; d_call: NA; clone_size: once; cdr3_nt: TGTGCCAGCAGTCCGACAGGCAACACTGAAGCTTTCTTT; cdr3_aa: CASSPTGNTEAFF
v_call: TRBV4-1; j_call: TRBJ2-7; d_call: TRBD2; clone_size: few; cdr3_nt: TGCGCCAGCAGCCCCCTACAGGGAGGACTAGCGAACTACGAGCAGTACTTC; cdr3_aa: CASSPLQGGLANYEQYF
v_call: TRBV2; j_call: TRBJ2-1; d_call: NA; clone_size: few; cdr3_nt: TGTGCCAGCAGGCGAGGGGGCTACAATGAGCAGTTCTTC; cdr3_aa: CASRRGGYNEQFF
v_call: TRBV7-2; j_call: TRBJ1-5; d_call: NA; clone_size: few; cdr3_nt: TGTGCCAGCAGCCTAGGAATACAGATCAATCAGCCCCAGCATTTT; cdr3_aa: CASSLGIQINQPQHF
v_call: TRBV6-5; j_call: TRBJ1-2; d_call: NA; clone_size: once; cdr3_nt: TGTGCCAGCAGTTATCTTCCAGCTAACTATGGCTACACCTTC; cdr3_aa: CASSYLPANYGYTF
v_call: TRBV15; j_call: TRBJ2-5; d_call: TRBD2; clone_size: few; cdr3_nt: TGTGCCACCAGCAGAGGACTAGCGGAGACCCAGTACTTC; cdr3_aa: CATSRGLAETQYF
v_call: TRBV27; j_call: TRBJ2-7; d_call: TRBD2; clone_size: NA; cdr3_nt: TGTGCCAGCAGTTTATCGCCTAGCGGGGAGCAGTACTTC; cdr3_aa: CASSLSPSGEQYF
v_call: TRBV18; j_call: TRBJ2-1; d_call: NA; clone_size: NA; cdr3_nt: TGTGCCAGCTTAACAGGGTGGGGCAATGAGCAGTTCTTC; cdr3_aa: CASLTGWGNEQFF
v_call: TRBV3-1/TRBV3-2; j_call: TRBJ2-7; d_call: TRBD1; clone_size: NA; cdr3_nt: TGTGCCAGCAGCCAAAAGAACAGGGGAATGTACGAGCAGTACTTC; cdr3_aa: CASSQKNRGMYEQYF
v_call: TRBV5-1; j_call: TRBJ1-2; d_call: TRBD1; clone_size: NA; cdr3_nt: TGCGCCAGCAGTCTAGGACAGGGGTATAGTGGCTACACCTTC; cdr3_aa: CASSLGQGYSGYTF
v_call: TRBV15; j_call: TRBJ2-7; d_call: NA; clone_size: NA; cdr3_nt: TGTGCCACCAGCAGAGACCGGGGTGGGGAGCAGTACTTC; cdr3_aa: CATSRDRGGEQYF
v_call: TRBV19; j_call: TRBJ2-5; d_call: TRBD1; clone_size: NA; cdr3_nt: TGTGCCACCGCCATCGACAGGGCGGAAGAGACCCAGTACTTC; cdr3_aa: CATAIDRAEETQYF